Given below is one T cell receptor (beta chain) in context. Profiling relied on immunoSEQ multiplex PCR, and the TCRdb table lists in-frame clones only, not all of them. This sample has 270,000 or so clones, with roughly 89% found just once. V was cut by 6 bases and J by 2 bases, with 5 bases left in between. This CDR3 contains 11 residues. CDR1 is MNHEY, CDR2 SVGAGI, per germline. These data are taken from a study of blood T cell repertoires in COVID-19. Across the study: Spain, Italy and the United States supplied samples that represented acute and convalescent COVID-19. Sources were T cells, B-cell-depleted T cells, or PBMCs; the material itself was cDNA or gDNA.

Sequenced material: peripheral blood. The rearrangement links TRBV6-5 to TRBJ2-7; D unclear. The clonotype originates from a young woman with COVID-19, enrolled during active disease. In nucleotides, the CDR3 is TGTGCCAGCAGGGCCGCCTACGAGCAGTACTTC. Its translation is CASRAAYEQYF.